This record covers a single T cell receptor beta chain. V dropped 2 bases and J dropped 8; count of bases not matched to a gene: 12. CDR3 length: 16 residues. Germline CDR1 is KGHSH and CDR2 is LQKENI. The sample belongs to a study of blood T cell repertoires in COVID-19. The wider study: The origin of the acute and convalescent COVID-19 samples was the United States, Italy and Spain. T cells, B-cell-depleted T cells, or PBMCs supplied cDNA or gDNA.

In the original processing: Amplification of reference gene primers provided the estimated nucleated cell counts. TCRdb's table, derived via immunoSEQ multiplex PCR, lists solely in-frame clones and lacks some. V and J calls and clone size are given by that table; D and trimming were obtained from the DNA. Of about 130,000 clones listed, approximately 83% are singletons. The TCR originated in a woman aged 45-59 years with acute or convalescent COVID-19. Sequencing was performed on peripheral blood. V usage is TRBV18 and J usage is TRBJ1-2; 9 bases fit TRBD1. CDR3 residues: CASSPATGTGNGGYTF. Here the CDR3 DNA reads TGTGCCAGCTCACCAGCTACCGGGACAGGGAATGGCGGCTACACCTTC.